One T cell receptor beta chain is described in this entry. The data were obtained in a study of shared clonotypes between healthy human individuals. Whole-study context: The plates for each donor numbered three CD4 naive, three CD4 memory, two CD8 naive and one CD8 memory.

V was trimmed by 6 bases and J by 3 bases, leaving 14 bases between them. The CDR3 has 14 residues. Germline V lookup: CDR1 SGHTA, CDR2 FQGNSA. It was roughly 200 ng DNA, about 30,000 T cell genomes, that sorted-subset replicate PCRs used. Original handling: ImmunoSEQ gave junction-only sequences without quality scores, so filtering differed. The data were produced by immunoSEQ multiplex PCR, yet TCRdb's version contains in-frame clones alone and is incomplete. D and trimming come from the DNA, and the V and J calls and clone size come from that table. The sample includes around 1.1 million clones, around 77% of them seen just once.

Input material: memory CD4+ T cells from PBMCs. The subset here: CD45RA-negative fraction. The clonotype originates from a man aged 18 to 29 in good health. Some clones in this sample may be carry-over from other donors' samples. This chain joins TRBV7-2 and TRBJ2-5, with D possibly being TRBD2 (5 bases). CDR3 loop: CASSLLVQKETQYF. In nucleotides, the CDR3 is TGTGCCAGCAGTCTACTAGTACAAAAAGAGACCCAGTACTTC.